Below are 26 T cell receptor beta chains sequenced from a single sample in a study of T-cell reconstitution after alpha-beta-depleted transplantation in children. Unique molecular identifiers tagged the TCRbeta library. TCRdb reprocessed the PCR reads via MiXCR and lists one record per CDR3 protein. The table lists fewer than 550,000 distinct CDR3 sequences, about 10% of them singletons. Sequencing was performed on PBMCs, mostly from graft donor cells, taken 180 days after TCRalphabeta/CD19-depleted stem cell transplant. The receptors shown here come from a female patient aged 2-9 years who had a stem cell transplant for aplastic anemia, so the T cells may come from the graft donor.

The chain has TRBV30 and TRBJ2-7; D possibly uses TRBD1 or TRBD2 (5 bases each). The germline V gene has CDR1 GTSNPN and CDR2 SVGIG (reference sequence). The CDR3 totals 15 residues. Trimming stripped 0 bases from V and 4 bases from J, with 16 bases between. The CDR3 sequence: CAWSVLGVAAYEQYF. In DNA, the CDR3 is TGTGCCTGGAGTGTACTGGGGGTCGCCGCTTACGAGCAGTACTTC.

This clonotype was seen more than once but under ten times. In DNA, the CDR3 is TGTGCCAGCAGCCTCAGGGGTTCCACTGGGGAGACCCAGTACTTC. Translated, it gives CASSLRGSTGETQYF. V and J are TRBV7-3 and TRBJ2-5, with D perhaps TRBD1 (6 bases). Trimming removed 5 bases from V and 5 bases from J, with 18 bases in between. The CDR3 has 15 amino acids. Germline V lookup: CDR1 SGHTA, CDR2 FQGTGA.

This clonotype was recorded a few times. V and J are TRBV12-5 and TRBJ2-7; a possible D gene is TRBD1 (6 bases). The CDR3 covers 16 residues. V lost 5 bases to trimming and J lost 5 bases, with 22 bases between them. The germline V gene encodes CDR1 LGHNT and CDR2 FRNRAP. Here the CDR3 reads CASGGPQGSDPHEQYV. CDR3 coding DNA: TGTGCTAGTGGTGGCCCACAGGGTTCTGACCCCCACGAGCAGTACGTC.

The chain employs TRBV11-2 and TRBJ1-5, with unresolved D. CDR1 and CDR2 (germline): SGHAT, FQNNGV. The CDR3 has 12 amino acids. V lost 6 bases, J lost 7 bases, and 10 bases lay in between. CDR3 DNA: TGTGCCAGCAGTTATGTCGGGCAGCCCCAGCATTTT. This translates into CASSYVGQPQHF.

The J gene is TRBJ2-5, the V gene TRBV12-3 or TRBV12-4; D call uncertain. Trimming removed 8 bases from V and 2 bases from J, with 15 bases in between. This CDR3 contains 14 residues. In nucleotides, the CDR3 is TGTGCCAGCGGGCTCCCGGGTCGGCAAGAGACCCAGTACTTC. Amino acids: CASGLPGRQETQYF.

The chain couples TRBV20-1 to TRBJ2-7, with TRBD1 matching 9 bases. This CDR3 comprises 15 residues. The germline V gene has CDR1 DFQATT and CDR2 SNEGSKA (reference sequence). V lost 3 bases to trimming and J lost 3 bases; unmatched junction nucleotides: 9. DNA for the CDR3: TGCAGTGCTAGGGCCCCCGGGACAGGGAGCTACGAGCAGTACTTC. Protein: CSARAPGTGSYEQYF.

This chain uses TRBV27 with TRBJ2-1, with D possibly being TRBD2 (5 bases). This CDR3 has 16 residues. Per germline, CDR1 MNHEY and CDR2 SMNVEV (reference sequence). Trimming cost V 6 bases and J 0 bases, with 15 bases left between them. The CDR3 loop reads CASRLSGGLSYNEQFF. CDR3 DNA: TGTGCCAGCAGACTAAGCGGCGGGCTCTCCTACAATGAGCAGTTCTTC.

This sequence joins TRBV4-1 and TRBJ2-3; 9 bases line up with TRBD2. With V trimmed by 2 bases and J by 1 base, 1 base remained unmatched. The CDR3 has 15 residues. The V gene's germline CDR1 is MGHRA and CDR2 YSYEKL. The CDR3 coding sequence is TGCGCCAGCAGCCAACGGACTAGCGGCACAGATACGCAGTATTTT. Its protein product is CASSQRTSGTDTQYF.

Regarding this clonotype: One junction end does not reproduce the germline sequence, and a read error may be involved. The chain is built from TRBV29-1 and TRBJ1-1, with 8 bases lining up with TRBD1. The CDR3 has 13 residues. Germline V gene sequence: CDR1 SQVTM, CDR2 ANQGSEA. CDR3 sequence: CSVGDRPNTDAFF. DNA of the CDR3: TGCAGCGTCGGGGACAGGCCGAACACTGACGCTTTCTTT.

This clonotype appeared a few times. The chain has TRBV28 and TRBJ2-5; D may be TRBD1 (6 bases). Trimming took 4 bases from V and 5 from J, leaving 14 bases between them. CDR3 length: 14 amino acids. CDR1 is MDHEN and CDR2 is SYDVKM in the germline V gene. The CDR3, as DNA: TGTGCCAGCAGTTCAAGCACAGGGTGGGAGACCCAGTACTTC. Translating gives CASSSSTGWETQYF.

The CDR3 reads CSASTGLAGGGRNEQFF. For the CDR3, the DNA is TGCAGTGCTAGTACAGGACTAGCGGGAGGGGGTAGGAATGAGCAGTTCTTC. This sequence joins TRBV20-1 and TRBJ2-1, with TRBD2 matching 15 bases. This CDR3 region has 17 residues. The V gene end was trimmed by 3 bases and the J gene end by 7 bases; junction bases not matched to a gene: 10. Looked up from germline, CDR1 is DFQATT and CDR2 is SNEGSKA (reference sequence).

This chain uses TRBV20-1 with TRBJ2-1; 8 nucleotides match TRBD2. J gave up 5 bases and V 2 bases, and 8 bases lay outside the gene matches. Germline V gene lookup returns CDR1 DFQATT and CDR2 SNEGSKA (reference sequence). The CDR3 totals 15 residues. The CDR3: CSARKSGSLDNEQFF. Written as DNA, the CDR3 is TGCAGTGCTAGAAAGAGCGGGAGTCTGGACAATGAGCAGTTCTTC.

Many counts were recorded for this clonotype. V is TRBV9 and J is TRBJ2-5, with no clear D. The length of the CDR3 is 13 residues. Trimming removed 0 bases at V and 2 bases at J, with 5 bases between. The germline CDR1 and CDR2 sequences are SGDLS and YYNGEE. The CDR3 sequence is CASSVGLQETQYF. As DNA, the CDR3 is TGTGCCAGCAGCGTAGGTCTACAAGAGACCCAGTACTTC.

This clonotype was picked up a small number of times. The V and J genes are TRBV28 and TRBJ1-2; TRBD1 aligns across 8 bases. The CDR3 has 16 amino acids. V lost 1 base, J lost 5 bases, and 9 bases stayed unmatched. Germline values: CDR1 MDHEN, CDR2 SYDVKM. This CDR3 is CASSLSSGQGPYGYTF. DNA for the CDR3: TGTGCCAGCAGTTTATCCTCCGGACAGGGTCCGTATGGCTACACCTTC.

The J gene is TRBJ2-7, the V gene TRBV20-1; D possibly uses TRBD1 or TRBD2 (5 bases each). Germline CDR1 DFQATT, CDR2 SNEGSKA (reference sequence). CDR3 length equals 16 residues. Trimming stripped 0 bases from V and 2 bases from J, with 17 bases between. CDR3 residues: CSARDPGGGGTYEQYF. The CDR3, as DNA: TGCAGTGCTAGAGATCCAGGAGGTGGGGGAACCTACGAGCAGTACTTC.

In this sample, this clonotype turned up a few times. The rearrangement uses TRBV28 and TRBJ2-1; D is undetermined. The CDR3 consists of 15 residues. V was cut by 5 bases and J by 0 bases, with 11 bases left in between. Germline V gene lookup returns CDR1 MDHEN and CDR2 SYDVKM. CDR3 DNA sequence: TGTGCCAGCAGTGTGACGGTTAGCTCCTACAATGAGCAGTTCTTC. Protein: CASSVTVSSYNEQFF.

This clonotype was recorded a few times. The chain links TRBV5-1 to TRBJ2-1, with D maybe TRBD2 (6 bases). The germline V gene encodes CDR1 SGHRS and CDR2 YFSETQ. V was shortened by 2 bases and J by 0 bases, with 15 bases between the two germline ends. The CDR3 runs 17 residues. CDR3 coding DNA: TGCGCCAGCAGCTTTGGGACTCCCCTGAGCTCCTACAATGAGCAGTTCTTC. Its protein product is CASSFGTPLSSYNEQFF.

The chain is built from TRBV7-9 and TRBJ2-7; D possibly uses TRBD1 or TRBD2 (5 bases each). The CDR3 is 14 residues long. The germline V gene has CDR1 SEHNR and CDR2 FQNEAQ (reference sequence). V gave up 5 bases and J gave up 0 bases, with 11 bases separating them. The chain's CDR3 is CASSLGTSSYEQYV. The CDR3, as DNA: TGTGCCAGCAGCCTAGGGACCAGCTCCTACGAGCAGTACGTC.

Regarding this clonotype: A much larger clone differs from this one at a single base, so this may be a read error. The chain has TRBV20-1 and TRBJ2-5; TRBD1 matches at 7 bases. Germline V gene lookup returns CDR1 DFQATT and CDR2 SNEGSKA (reference sequence). The CDR3 length is 14 residues. With 6 bases clipped from V and 2 bases from J, the junction kept 9 bases outside the gene matches. CDR3 bases: TGCAGTGCCACGACAGGGCCGCAACAAGAGACCCAGTACTTC. Translated: CSATTGPQQETQYF.

This clonotype has just a few counts. The rearrangement uses TRBV12-3 or TRBV12-4 and TRBJ1-6; D may be TRBD1 (5 bases). This CDR3 has 14 residues. V dropped 5 bases and J dropped 9 bases, with 14 bases sitting between them. The CDR3 loop reads CASSTGREASPLHF. The CDR3 DNA follows: TGTGCCAGCAGTACCGGCAGGGAAGCTTCACCCCTCCACTTT.

The rearrangement links TRBV7-6 to TRBJ2-5; 7 bases map to TRBD1. The V and J ends lost 5 bases and 1 base, in that order; junction bases with no gene match: 7. From germline, CDR1 is SGHVS and CDR2 FNYEAQ. The CDR3 covers 15 residues. CDR3 nucleotide sequence: TGTGCCAGCAGCCCGGTCAGACAGGGCCAAGAGACCCAGTACTTC. It encodes CASSPVRQGQETQYF.

In this sample, this clonotype turned up a few times. V gene TRBV5-5 combines with J gene TRBJ2-7, with a possible D match to TRBD2 (5 bases). CDR1 is SGHKS and CDR2 is YYEKEE in the germline V gene (reference sequence). Trimming removed 0 bases from V and 5 bases from J, with 21 bases in between. The CDR3 is 17 amino acids. CDR3 sequence: CASSLAAGFGIGHEQYF. Here the CDR3 DNA reads TGTGCCAGCAGCTTGGCGGCGGGCTTCGGGATAGGGCACGAGCAGTACTTC.

This clonotype showed up just a few times. The genes are TRBV9 and TRBJ1-3; no definite D call. CDR1 is SGDLS, CDR2 YYNGEE, per germline. Trimming shortened V by 3 bases and J by 2 bases, and 6 bases separated the two germline ends. CDR3 size: 13 residues. The CDR3 is CASSGRAGNTIYF. The CDR3 region has the DNA TGTGCCAGCAGCGGTCGGGCTGGAAACACCATATATTTT.

The chain is built from TRBV18 and TRBJ2-3; 9 bases are shared with TRBD2. From germline, CDR1 is KGHSH and CDR2 LQKENI. Unmatched junction bases numbered 8, after V lost 2 bases and J lost 2 bases. CDR3 length equals 17 residues. CDR3 bases: TGTGCCAGCTCACCATCCCCCCCTAGCGGGACCACAGATACGCAGTATTTT. It codes for CASSPSPPSGTTDTQYF. Full variable domain (rest looked up from reference TRBV18 and TRBJ2-3): NAGVMQNPRHLVRRRGQEARLRCSPMKGHSHVYWYRQLPEEGLKFMVYLQKENIIDESGMPKERFSAEFPKEGPSILRIQQVVRGDSAAYFCASSPSPPSGTTDTQYFGPGTRLTVL.

CDR3 amino acids: CASSASTAMNTEAFF. The CDR3, as DNA: TGTGCCAGCAGCGCGTCAACTGCTATGAACACTGAAGCTTTCTTT. The rearrangement joins TRBV9 to TRBJ1-1; unclear D gene. V was pared by 3 bases and J by 0 bases, with 12 bases between. The CDR3 length is 15 residues. Per germline, CDR1 SGDLS and CDR2 YYNGEE.

This clonotype was found a few times. The rearrangement uses TRBV5-1 and TRBJ1-4; 7 bases match TRBD1. This CDR3 region has 15 residues. J lost 5 bases, V lost 3 bases, and 7 bases had no gene match. The germline CDR1 and CDR2 sequences are SGHRS and YFSETQ. This CDR3 is CASSWMGQLNEKLFF. Written as DNA, the CDR3 is TGCGCCAGCAGCTGGATGGGACAGCTCAATGAAAAACTGTTTTTT.